One sample yielded the 27 T cell receptor beta chains listed below, sequenced in a study of shared clonotypes between healthy human individuals. Using immunoSEQ multiplex PCR, the repertoire was profiled, and TCRdb retains in-frame clones only, with some absent. The sample holds 2 million to 2.5 million clones; approximately 95% are singletons and the top ten take 0.39%. Sequencing was done on a sample of naive CD4+ T cells from PBMCs. This sample's subset: CD45RA+ positively selected. The receptors were sampled from a man aged 18 to 30 in good health. Some clones in this sample may be carry-over from other donors' samples.

J is TRBJ2-1 and V is TRBV5-1, with 7 bases matching TRBD2. Germline V lookup: CDR1 SGHRS, CDR2 YFSETQ. The V segment lost 4 bases and the J segment 8 bases; nucleotides outside the gene matches: 12. There are 15 residues in the CDR3. CDR3 protein: CASSSGTFGGDEQFF. The CDR3 DNA sequence: TGCGCCAGCAGCAGCGGGACTTTCGGAGGGGATGAGCAGTTCTTC.

This clone is a singleton in its sample. The rearrangement uses TRBV9 and TRBJ2-2; the D is unclear. The germline CDR1 and CDR2 sequences are SGDLS and YYNGEE. This CDR3 region has 14 residues. V lost 6 bases to trimming and J lost 3 bases, with 12 bases between them. In DNA form, the CDR3 reads TGTGCCAGCACCAGAGACCCTCACACCGGGGAGCTGTTTTTT. Translated: CASTRDPHTGELFF.

The V and J genes are TRBV5-5 and TRBJ1-2; D call uncertain. The CDR3 length is 13 residues. Trimming removed 4 bases at V and 0 bases at J, with 7 bases between. Per germline, CDR1 SGHKS and CDR2 YYEKEE (reference sequence). In DNA form, the CDR3 reads TGTGCCAGCAGCCAGGCAGCTAACTATGGCTACACCTTC. This sequence encodes CASSQAANYGYTF.

This sequence joins TRBV21-1 and TRBJ2-7. TRBV21-1 is assigned pseudogene status. The CDR3 extends over 15 amino acids. CDR3 residues: CASSKRPGLTWGQYF. CDR3 sequence (DNA): TGTGCCAGCAGCAAACGTCCGGGCCTTACGTGGGGGCAGTACTTC.

The chain recombines TRBV11-1 with TRBJ2-7; D possibly corresponds to TRBD2 (5 bases). CDR1 and CDR2 from the germline V gene are SGHAT and FQDESV (reference sequence). The CDR3 is 14 residues long. The germline V and J ends were trimmed by 5 bases and 0 bases, with 11 bases remaining between them. CDR3 DNA sequence: TGTGCCAGCAGCAATCAGCGGAACTCCTACGAGCAGTACTTC. Amino acid sequence: CASSNQRNSYEQYF. Supplemented by reference TRBV11-1 and TRBJ2-7, the full variable domain reads EAEVAQSPRYKITEKSQAVAFWCDPISGHATLYWYRQILGQGPELLVQFQDESVVDDSQLPKDRFSAERLKGVDSTLKIQPAELGDSAMYLCASSNQRNSYEQYFGPGTRLTVT.

The table lists this clone with a few counts. The rearrangement uses TRBV27 and TRBJ1-1; TRBD1 might be the D (6 bases). Trimming cost V 4 bases and J 8 bases, with 14 bases left between them. CDR1 and CDR2 from the germline V gene are MNHEY and SMNVEV (reference sequence). This CDR3 is built from 13 residues. The chain's CDR3 is CASSSQGINEAFF. Here the CDR3 DNA reads TGTGCCAGCAGTTCACAGGGTATTAACGAAGCTTTCTTT.

The chain joins TRBV30 to TRBJ2-3, with D perhaps TRBD2 (6 bases). CDR1 is GTSNPN, CDR2 SVGIG, per germline (reference sequence). The CDR3 covers 13 residues. V lost 5 bases to trimming and J lost 2 bases, with 11 bases between them. For the CDR3, the DNA is TGTGCCTGGGCGCGGGAACACACAGATACGCAGTATTTT. The encoded protein is CAWAREHTDTQYF.

The V gene is TRBV10-3, the J gene TRBJ2-7; no definite D call. Germline CDR1 reads ENHRY; CDR2 reads SYGVKD. Deletions cut 6 bases from V and 1 base from J, with 4 bases between. This CDR3 spans 11 amino acids. DNA for the CDR3: TGTGCCATCAGAGGTTCCTACGAGCAGTACTTC. As protein: CAIRGSYEQYF.

The gene calls are TRBV29-1 and TRBJ2-3, with TRBD2 identical over 9 bases. V lost 3 bases, J lost 5 bases, and 9 bases stayed unmatched. CDR3 length: 15 amino acids. Germline-derived CDR1 and CDR2 are SQVTM and ANQGSEA. CDR3 sequence reads: CSVDKSSGTRDTQYF. The CDR3 DNA follows: TGCAGCGTTGATAAGTCTAGCGGGACACGAGATACGCAGTATTTT.

V usage is TRBV7-9 and J usage is TRBJ1-4, with a tentative D call TRBD1 (6 bases). V was cut by 1 base and J by 7 bases, with 10 bases left in between. CDR1 and CDR2 (germline): SEHNR, FQNEAQ (reference sequence). The CDR3 runs 14 residues. CDR3 loop: CASSLDTGSEKLFF. The CDR3 DNA reads as TGTGCCAGCAGCTTAGATACAGGGAGTGAAAAACTGTTTTTT.

V usage is TRBV30 and J usage is TRBJ2-3, with D possibly TRBD1 on 5 matching bases. V lost 0 bases and J 6 bases, leaving 16 bases between the germline ends. The CDR3 runs to 15 residues. The germline gives CDR1 GTSNPN, CDR2 SVGIG (reference sequence). The CDR3 DNA follows: TGTGCCTGGAGTGTACAAGCAGGGATAGCCGATACGCAGTATTTT. As protein: CAWSVQAGIADTQYF. The whole variable domain, remainder taken from reference TRBV30 and TRBJ2-3, is SQTIHQWPATLVQPVGSPLSLECTVEGTSNPNLYWYRQAAGRGLQLLFYSVGIGQISSEVPQNLSASRPQDRQFILSSKKLLLSDSGFYLCAWSVQAGIADTQYFGPGTRLTVL.

The chain's CDR3 is CASRPAGTSSTYEQYF. CDR3 bases: TGTGCCAGCAGGCCGGCCGGGACTAGCTCGACCTACGAGCAGTACTTC. The chain uses TRBV28 and TRBJ2-7, with 9 bases identical to TRBD2. The CDR3 covers 16 residues. V was clipped by 6 bases and J by 2 bases; unmatched bases: 11. Germline CDR1 is MDHEN and CDR2 is SYDVKM.

V is TRBV28 and J is TRBJ1-2; the D is unclear. Germline V gives CDR1 MDHEN, CDR2 SYDVKM. Trimming shortened V by 5 bases and J by 8 bases, and 15 bases separated the two germline ends. This CDR3 is 13 amino acids long. The DNA of the CDR3 is TGTGCCAGCAGTCCCTCGCTACGTCAGGGCTACACCTTC. This sequence encodes CASSPSLRQGYTF.

The V call is TRBV5-4, the J call TRBJ1-2; D gene ambiguous. There are 15 residues in the CDR3. CDR1 is SGHNT, CDR2 YYREEE, per germline (reference sequence). The ends were cut back, 3 bases at V and 3 bases at J, with 15 bases in the middle. CDR3 DNA: TGTGCCAGCAGCTCCCGGTCTCAAACAGACTATGGCTACACCTTC. Translated: CASSSRSQTDYGYTF.

The V and J genes are TRBV27 and TRBJ2-6, with D possibly being TRBD2 (9 bases). CDR3 length: 21 amino acids. Germline V gene data show CDR1 as MNHEY and CDR2 as SMNVEV (reference sequence). Trimming pared 6 bases from V and 0 bases from J, leaving 27 bases between. Here the CDR3 DNA reads TGTGCCAGCAGGCCAGGGGGCCTAGCGGGAAAATTCTACTCTGGGGCCAACGTCCTGACTTTC. Translation gives CASRPGGLAGKFYSGANVLTF.

The CDR3 sequence: CASSVGGVGRRNEQFF. The CDR3 coding sequence is TGTGCCAGCAGCGTAGGTGGCGTTGGGAGGCGAAATGAGCAGTTCTTC. The chain joins TRBV9 to TRBJ2-1; possibly TRBD2 for D (6 bases). Trimming removed 0 bases from V and 7 bases from J, with 17 bases in between. Germline lookup yields CDR1 SGDLS and CDR2 YYNGEE. This CDR3 is built from 16 residues.

This clone was counted a few times. The same CDR3 also results from other DNA sequences found in this sample. J is TRBJ1-5 and V is TRBV28, with 9 bases identical to TRBD1. The CDR3 is 14 amino acids. The germline gives CDR1 MDHEN, CDR2 SYDVKM. Unmatched junction bases numbered 7, after V lost 6 bases and J lost 7 bases. As DNA, the CDR3 is TGTGCCAGCAGCCCGACAGGGGGACGGCAGCCCCAGCATTTT. As protein: CASSPTGGRQPQHF.

The rearrangement joins TRBV4-3 to TRBJ2-1, with TRBD2 matching over 11 bases. This CDR3 is built from 16 residues. Germline-derived CDR1 and CDR2 are LGHNA and YSLEER. The trim removed 0 bases at V and 6 bases at J, leaving 4 bases unmatched. The CDR3 protein is CASSQDGGLAGNEQFF. The CDR3 bases are TGCGCCAGCAGCCAAGACGGCGGACTAGCGGGCAATGAGCAGTTCTTC.

With respect to this clone: A junction end diverges from the germline sequence, so it may reflect a read error. The genes are TRBV2 and TRBJ2-7; 11 bases agree with TRBD2. CDR3 length: 15 residues. From germline, CDR1 is SNHLY and CDR2 FYNNEI. DNA of the CDR3: TGTGCCAGCCGTGAGCTAGCGGGAGGAACATACGAGCAGTACTTC. Translated, it gives CASRELAGGTYEQYF.

This chain connects TRBV7-3 to TRBJ2-3; possible D gene TRBD1, 6 bases. The CDR3 runs 12 residues. V was trimmed by 4 bases and J by 5 bases, leaving 7 bases between them. CDR1 and CDR2 (germline): SGHTA, FQGTGA. This CDR3 is CASSSQGDTQYF. In DNA form, the CDR3 reads TGTGCCAGCAGCTCACAGGGAGATACGCAGTATTTT.

The genes are TRBV19 and TRBJ2-1; perhaps TRBD2 as D (6 bases). The germline gives CDR1 LNHDA, CDR2 SQIVND (reference sequence). The CDR3 runs to 13 residues. Between the trimmed V and J ends, which lost 4 bases and 8 bases, there was a span of 12 bases. CDR3 amino acids: CASSRKLADEQFF. DNA for the CDR3: TGTGCCAGTAGTAGGAAACTAGCAGATGAGCAGTTCTTC.

This clone has only one observation. CDR3 in amino acids: CASSLDGGCDQPQHF. In DNA form, the CDR3 reads TGTGCCAGCAGCTTAGATGGGGGTTGCGATCAGCCCCAGCATTTT. This chain connects TRBV11-3 to TRBJ1-5, with D possibly matching TRBD1 (5 bases). The CDR3 spans 15 residues. V was cut by 0 bases and J by 5 bases, with 11 bases left in between. CDR1 is SGHNT and CDR2 is YENEEA in the germline V gene.

The chain recombines TRBV6-5 with TRBJ1-5; 9 nucleotides line up with TRBD1. The germline V gene encodes CDR1 MNHEY and CDR2 SVGAGI. The CDR3 consists of 14 residues. V lost 5 bases, J lost 5 bases, and 4 bases stayed unmatched. The DNA of the CDR3 is TGTGCCAGCAGTCCTCGGACAGGGGATCAGCCCCAGCATTTT. This encodes CASSPRTGDQPQHF.

This clone was seen a handful of times. This chain uses TRBV6-5 with TRBJ2-1, with TRBD2 identical over 9 bases. Germline lookup yields CDR1 MNHEY and CDR2 SVGAGI. The V and J ends lost 2 bases and 1 base, in that order; junction bases with no gene match: 3. The CDR3 has 16 residues. The DNA of the CDR3 is TGTGCCAGCAGTTACGGCGGGAGGGTATCCTACAATGAGCAGTTCTTC. Amino acid sequence: CASSYGGRVSYNEQFF.

V is TRBV27 and J is TRBJ2-7; 9 positions agree with TRBD1. This CDR3 is 15 amino acids long. The junction had 11 bases not matched to a gene; V was cut back by 5 bases and J by 6 bases. Germline V lookup: CDR1 MNHEY, CDR2 SMNVEV (reference sequence). The CDR3 region has the DNA TGTGCCAGCAGTGCTACCGGGACAGGGCGCTTCGAGCAGTACTTC. Its protein is CASSATGTGRFEQYF.

For the CDR3, the DNA is TGTGCCAGCGCGGGCAGGGTCTCCACCGGGGAGCTGTTTTTT. It specifies CASAGRVSTGELFF. J is TRBJ2-2 and V is TRBV6-4; D is tentatively TRBD1 or TRBD2 (5 bases each). The V end lost 8 bases, the J end lost 4 bases, and 14 bases lay between the germline ends. The CDR3 extends over 14 amino acids. The germline V gene encodes CDR1 MRHNA and CDR2 SNTAGT.

In this sample, this clone turned up once. Other DNA sequences in the sample encode the same CDR3. The rearrangement joins TRBV28 to TRBJ2-6; D gene ambiguous. Germline V lookup: CDR1 MDHEN, CDR2 SYDVKM. The CDR3 loop spans 15 amino acids. V lost 2 bases and J 1 base, leaving 6 bases between the germline ends. Here the CDR3 DNA reads TGTGCCAGCAGTTTAAGCAGTTCTGGGGCCAACGTCCTGACTTTC. This encodes CASSLSSSGANVLTF. Full variable domain (remainder filled in from reference TRBV28 and TRBJ2-6): DVKVTQSSRYLVKRTGEKVFLECVQDMDHENMFWYRQDPGLGLRLIYFSYDVKMKEKGDIPEGYSVSREKKERFSLILESASTNQTSMYLCASSLSSSGANVLTFGAGSRLTVL.